These 5 T cell receptor beta chains share one sample of origin, sequenced in a study of cytomegalovirus exposure and HLA in healthy donors (dated by TCRdb to about 2017). The library was prepared using the immunoSEQ multiplex PCR assay. For the multiplex PCR, a mixture combining 60 forward primers for TCR Vbeta segments and 13 reverse primers for TCR Jbeta segments was used. As stored in TCRdb, this immuneACCESS dataset retains in-frame rearrangements with V and J assigned. A fraction of the clones does not appear; measured against another copy, unresolved V genes explain less than half of the discrepancy, and the remainder lacks a known reason. The sample includes about 90,000 clones, with 90% observed a single time. Of the sample, roughly 2.3% is held by the ten largest clones. The sequencing sample was made of PBMCs. The source is a man between 18 and 29 years old in good health and CMV-seronegative.

The rearrangement joins TRBV28 to TRBJ2-1; 10 bases match TRBD2. CDR1 and CDR2 from the germline V gene are MDHEN and SYDVKM. The trim removed 5 bases at V and 3 bases at J, leaving 10 bases unmatched. The CDR3 contains 17 residues. The CDR3: CASSMISGRILYNEQFF. CDR3 in DNA: TGTGCCAGCAGTATGATTAGCGGGAGGATTCTCTACAATGAGCAGTTCTTC.

The chain uses TRBV7-2 and TRBJ2-1; D perhaps matches TRBD1 (5 bases). The ends were cut back, 5 bases at V and 7 bases at J, with 18 bases in the middle. Per germline, CDR1 SGHTA and CDR2 FQGNSA. This CDR3 has 15 residues. In DNA form, the CDR3 reads TGTGCCAGCAGCGCCCCGGACAAGGCGAGGAATGAGCAGTTCTTC. Its translation: CASSAPDKARNEQFF.

This clone came up once. The chain combines TRBV25-1 with TRBJ2-1, with a weak D call TRBD1 (5 bases). The length of the CDR3 is 15 residues. Germline assignment: CDR1 MGHDK and CDR2 SYGVNS. V shed 4 bases and J shed 5 bases, with 15 bases lying between them. DNA for the CDR3: TGTGCCAGCAGTGGGGGCAGATACACAGACAATGAGCAGTTCTTC. Amino acids: CASSGGRYTDNEQFF.

The gene calls are TRBV18 and TRBJ2-3; 7 bases are a match to TRBD1. The junction had 6 bases not matched to a gene; V was cut back by 4 bases and J by 2 bases. The CDR3 spans 15 residues. Germline V gene sequence: CDR1 KGHSH, CDR2 LQKENI. The CDR3 sequence: CASSQKGALTDTQYF. CDR3 coding DNA: TGTGCCAGCTCACAAAAGGGGGCCCTCACAGATACGCAGTATTTT.

This chain uses TRBV5-1 with TRBJ2-7; 10 bases are shared with TRBD1. This CDR3 contains 14 residues. Germline CDR1 reads SGHRS; CDR2 reads YFSETQ. Trimming at V came to 0 bases and at J to 3 bases, leaving 0 bases not matched to a gene. CDR3 sequence (DNA): TGCGCCAGCAGCTTGGGGGACAGGGGCTACGAGCAGTACTTC. It codes for CASSLGDRGYEQYF. The full variable domain, its missing parts supplied by reference TRBV5-1 and TRBJ2-7, is KAGVTQTPRYLIKTRGQQVTLSCSPISGHRSVSWYQQTPGQGLQFLFEYFSETQRNKGNFPGRFSGRQFSNSRSEMNVSTLELGDSALYLCASSLGDRGYEQYFGPGTRLTVT.